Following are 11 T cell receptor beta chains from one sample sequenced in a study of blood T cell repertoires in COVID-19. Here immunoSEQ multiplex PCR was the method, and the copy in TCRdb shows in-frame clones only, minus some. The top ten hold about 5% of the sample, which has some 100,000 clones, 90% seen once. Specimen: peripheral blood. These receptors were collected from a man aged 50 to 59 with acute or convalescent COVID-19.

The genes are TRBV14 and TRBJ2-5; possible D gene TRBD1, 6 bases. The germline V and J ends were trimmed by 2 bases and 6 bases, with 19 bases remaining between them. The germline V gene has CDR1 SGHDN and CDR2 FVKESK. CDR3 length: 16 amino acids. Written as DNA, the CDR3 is TGTGCCAGCAGCCAACAACAGGGTGCTGTTGGAAAGACCCAGTACTTC. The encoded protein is CASSQQQGAVGKTQYF.

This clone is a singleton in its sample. CDR3 residues: CAISEAHSGRASEQFF. The CDR3 bases are TGTGCCATCAGTGAGGCTCATAGCGGGAGGGCCTCTGAGCAGTTCTTC. The gene calls are TRBV10-3 and TRBJ2-1, with TRBD2 identical over 11 bases. The length of the CDR3 is 16 residues. CDR1 is ENHRY, CDR2 SYGVKD, per germline. Germline trimming cut 2 bases from V and 9 bases from J; bases unmatched to any gene: 9.

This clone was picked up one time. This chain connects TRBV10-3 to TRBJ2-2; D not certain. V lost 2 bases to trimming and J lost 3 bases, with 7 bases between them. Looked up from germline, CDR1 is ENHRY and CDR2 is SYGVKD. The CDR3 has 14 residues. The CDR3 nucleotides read TGTGCCATCAGTGAGAAACAGTACACCGGGGAGCTGTTTTTT. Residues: CAISEKQYTGELFF.

CDR3 DNA: TGCGCCAGCAGCTTGGGTAGCGGGCAAGAGACCCAGTACTTC. Translation gives CASSLGSGQETQYF. This chain links TRBV5-1 with TRBJ2-5; 7 bases align to TRBD2. The junction had 1 base not matched to a gene; V was cut back by 0 bases and J by 2 bases. Germline loops: CDR1 SGHRS, CDR2 YFSETQ. This CDR3 contains 14 residues.

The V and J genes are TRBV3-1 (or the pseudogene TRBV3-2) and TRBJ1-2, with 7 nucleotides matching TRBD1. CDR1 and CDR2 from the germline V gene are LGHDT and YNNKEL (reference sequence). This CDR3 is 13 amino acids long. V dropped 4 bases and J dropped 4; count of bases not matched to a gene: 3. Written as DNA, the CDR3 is TGTGCCAGCAGCCTAGGGGGCACCTATGGCTACACCTTC. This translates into CASSLGGTYGYTF.

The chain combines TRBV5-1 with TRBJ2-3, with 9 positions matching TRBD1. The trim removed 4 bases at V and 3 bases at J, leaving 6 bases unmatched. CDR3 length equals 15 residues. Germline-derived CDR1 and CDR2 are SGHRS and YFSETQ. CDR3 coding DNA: TGCGCCAGCAGCCCTGGGACAGGGTATACAGATACGCAGTATTTT. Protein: CASSPGTGYTDTQYF.

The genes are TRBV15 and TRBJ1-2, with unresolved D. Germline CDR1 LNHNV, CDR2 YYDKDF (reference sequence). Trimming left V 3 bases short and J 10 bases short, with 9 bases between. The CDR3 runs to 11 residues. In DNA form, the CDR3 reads TGTGCCACCAGCAGTGGGCCGACCTACACCTTC. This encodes CATSSGPTYTF.

CDR3 protein: CASSQAGQLNTEAFF. The CDR3 DNA is TGTGCCAGCAGCCAAGCGGGACAGCTGAACACTGAAGCTTTCTTT. The chain employs TRBV3-1 (or the pseudogene TRBV3-2) and TRBJ1-1; TRBD1 matches 7 bases. V was clipped by 1 base and J by 0 bases; unmatched bases: 2. The CDR3 runs 15 residues. Germline V gives CDR1 LGHDT, CDR2 YNNKEL (reference sequence).

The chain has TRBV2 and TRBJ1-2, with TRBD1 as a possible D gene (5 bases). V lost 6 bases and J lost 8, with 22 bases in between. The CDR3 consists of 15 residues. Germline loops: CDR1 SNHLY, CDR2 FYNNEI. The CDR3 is CASSGPGQGEEGYTF. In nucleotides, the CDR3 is TGTGCCAGCAGCGGACCGGGCCAGGGTGAAGAAGGCTACACCTTC.

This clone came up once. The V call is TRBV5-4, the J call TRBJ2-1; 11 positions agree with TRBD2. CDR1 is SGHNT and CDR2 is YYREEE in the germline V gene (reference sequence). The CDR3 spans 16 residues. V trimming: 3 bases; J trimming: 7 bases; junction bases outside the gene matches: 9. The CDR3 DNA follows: TGTGCCAGCAGCTGGGAGGGACTAGCGGTTAGGAATGAGCAGTTCTTC. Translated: CASSWEGLAVRNEQFF.

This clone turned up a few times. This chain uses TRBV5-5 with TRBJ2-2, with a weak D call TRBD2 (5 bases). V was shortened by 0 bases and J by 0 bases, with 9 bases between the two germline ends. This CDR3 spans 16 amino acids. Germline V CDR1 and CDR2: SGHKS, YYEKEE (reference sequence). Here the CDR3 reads CASSLGGISNTGELFF. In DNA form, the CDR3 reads TGTGCCAGCAGCTTGGGAGGGATTTCGAACACCGGGGAGCTGTTTTTT.